Below are 29 T cell receptor beta chains sequenced from a single sample in a study of blood T cell repertoires in COVID-19 (dated by TCRdb to the early 2020s). The receptor library was made with the immunoSEQ multiplex PCR assay. This is the immuneACCESS table as TCRdb keeps it, with only in-frame sequences that have V and J called. A part of the clones is gone; compared with another copy, unresolved V genes explain less than half, and the rest is unexplained. Here the sample has over 50,000 clones; over 75% occur a single time. The ten largest clonotypes hold 5.5% to 8.5% of the sample. Sample: peripheral blood. These receptors were obtained from a man in his 60s with acute or convalescent COVID-19.

The chain uses TRBV6-5 and TRBJ2-7; 10 bases fit TRBD1. The CDR3 extends over 15 amino acids. Trimming removed 0 bases from V and 3 bases from J; junction bases left unmatched: 2. Germline CDR1 reads MNHEY; CDR2 reads SVGAGI. The DNA for the CDR3 is TGTGCCAGCAGTTACTCGGGACAGGGGCGCTACGAGCAGTACTTC. It translates to CASSYSGQGRYEQYF.

The rearrangement links TRBV12-5 to TRBJ1-1; a possible D gene is TRBD1 (6 bases). Per the germline V gene, CDR1 is LGHNT and CDR2 is FRNRAP. V gave up 6 bases and J gave up 6 bases, with 11 bases separating them. This CDR3 is 12 amino acids long. The CDR3 here is CASGYRASEAFF. CDR3 sequence (DNA): TGTGCTAGTGGGTACAGGGCCTCTGAAGCTTTCTTT.

In nucleotides, the CDR3 is TGTGCCAGCAGCGCAACCGGGACAGGGTCCTACGAGCAGTACTTC. The encoded protein is CASSATGTGSYEQYF. V is TRBV7-9 and J is TRBJ2-7; 9 nucleotides line up with TRBD1. The V and J ends lost 5 bases and 1 base, in that order; junction bases with no gene match: 6. In germline, CDR1 is SEHNR, CDR2 FQNEAQ (reference sequence). The CDR3 consists of 15 residues.

This clone was recorded a few times. The V and J genes are TRBV3-1 (or the pseudogene TRBV3-2) and TRBJ1-1; 9 bases fit TRBD1. Germline CDR1 is LGHDT and CDR2 is YNNKEL (reference sequence). The length of the CDR3 is 14 residues. After removal of 4 bases from V and 3 bases from J, the junction contained 3 bases not matched to a gene. For the CDR3, the DNA is TGTGCCAGCAGCCGCCGGGACAGGGACACTGAAGCTTTCTTT. This sequence encodes CASSRRDRDTEAFF.

The chain combines TRBV21-1 with TRBJ2-1; the table's D call TRBD1 went unverified against the DNA. TRBV21-1 is a known pseudogene. The CDR3 sequence is 15 residues long. The CDR3 region has the DNA TGTGCCAGCAGCAAAGTCAGGGGGCCGCCGAATGAGCAGTTCTTC. As protein: CASSKVRGPPNEQFF.

The genes are TRBV5-1 and TRBJ2-1, with 8 positions matching TRBD1. Germline V gives CDR1 SGHRS, CDR2 YFSETQ. The CDR3 extends over 14 amino acids. V shed 5 bases, J shed 3 bases, and the junction held 4 bases outside the gene matches. The CDR3 DNA reads TGCGCCAGCAGACCTGGGACAGGCTACAATGAGCAGTTCTTC. It translates to CASRPGTGYNEQFF.

The rearrangement joins TRBV24-1 to TRBJ2-3; 9 bases fit TRBD1. Germline CDR1 reads KGHDR; CDR2 reads SFDVKD. This CDR3 has 15 residues. V lost 3 bases, J lost 6 bases, and 6 bases stayed unmatched. As DNA, the CDR3 is TGTGCCACCAGTGATAAAGGGACAGGGCTGGATACGCAGTATTTT. Translating gives CATSDKGTGLDTQYF.

V and J are TRBV5-8 and TRBJ1-2; weak D call: TRBD1 (5 bases). Trimming shortened V by 1 base and J by 8 bases, and 18 bases separated the two germline ends. Per the germline V gene, CDR1 is SGHTS and CDR2 is YDEGEE. CDR3 size: 15 residues. CDR3 loop: CASSLRVDSPGGYTF. In DNA, the CDR3 is TGTGCCAGCAGCTTGCGGGTAGACAGTCCAGGGGGCTACACCTTC.

The chain links TRBV9 to TRBJ2-1, with TRBD2 matching 10 bases. Per germline, CDR1 SGDLS and CDR2 YYNGEE. The J segment lost 7 bases and the V segment lost 0 bases, leaving 1 base of the junction unmatched. The CDR3 is 14 amino acids. CDR3 DNA: TGTGCCAGCAGCGTAGAAGCGGGGGGGAATGAGCAGTTCTTC. This codes for CASSVEAGGNEQFF.

This rearrangement joins TRBV4-2 to TRBJ1-2; a weak D match, TRBD1 (6 bases). This CDR3 spans 16 amino acids. Trimming took 1 base from V and 1 from J, leaving 13 bases between them. Looked up from germline, CDR1 is LGHNA and CDR2 is YNFKEQ. The CDR3 DNA is TGTGCCAGCAGCCAAGGAGGGGGGGATAATAACTATGGCTACACCTTC. This sequence encodes CASSQGGGDNNYGYTF.

By share of the sample, this clone is medium-sized. The chain recombines TRBV6-2 or TRBV6-3 with TRBJ1-1; D not resolved. Trimming cost V 0 bases and J 3 bases, with 11 bases left between them. The CDR3 covers 15 residues. In germline, CDR1 is MNHEY, CDR2 SVGEGT. As DNA, the CDR3 is TGTGCCAGCAGTTACTCTTCGGGATTGGACACTGAAGCTTTCTTT. This translates into CASSYSSGLDTEAFF.

The chain combines TRBV29-1 with TRBJ1-5, with TRBD1 identical over 9 bases. The germline V gene has CDR1 SQVTM and CDR2 ANQGSEA. Trimming at V came to 6 bases and at J to 3 bases, leaving 6 bases not matched to a gene. The CDR3 has 14 amino acids. The CDR3 loop reads CSVWDRDLNQPQHF. DNA for the CDR3: TGCAGCGTATGGGACAGGGACCTCAATCAGCCCCAGCATTTT. The full variable domain, in which reference TRBV29-1 and TRBJ1-5 provide the parts outside the CDR3, is SAVISQKPSRDICQRGTSLTIQCQVDSQVTMMFWYRQQPGQSLTLIATANQGSEATYESGFVIDKFPISRPNLTFSTLTVSNMSPEDSSIYLCSVWDRDLNQPQHFGDGTRLSIL.

This chain joins TRBV4-1 and TRBJ1-4; tentatively, D is TRBD1 (5 bases). V lost 3 bases, J lost 4 bases, and 15 bases lay in between. The CDR3 loop spans 16 amino acids. Germline values: CDR1 MGHRA, CDR2 YSYEKL. CDR3 in DNA: TGCGCCAGCAGCCATGAAACAGGATTGTTTAATGAAAAACTGTTTTTT. Amino acids: CASSHETGLFNEKLFF.

V is TRBV19 and J is TRBJ2-7, with 7 bases matching TRBD1. This CDR3 has 14 amino acids. V trimming: 8 bases; J trimming: 3 bases; junction bases outside the gene matches: 10. Germline assignment: CDR1 LNHDA and CDR2 SQIVND (reference sequence). The CDR3: CASSFRDRIYEQYF. The CDR3 DNA reads as TGTGCCAGTTCATTCCGGGACAGAATCTACGAGCAGTACTTC.

The chain joins TRBV24-1 to TRBJ1-5; D gene unclear. V lost 4 bases, J lost 0 bases, and 9 bases lay in between. CDR1 KGHDR and CDR2 SFDVKD come from the germline V gene. This CDR3 contains 15 residues. CDR3 protein: CATSDHRYSNQPQHF. Here the CDR3 DNA reads TGTGCCACCAGTGACCATCGCTATAGCAATCAGCCCCAGCATTTT.

The sample holds a few counts of this clone. This chain joins TRBV19 and TRBJ2-1, with D tentatively TRBD2 (6 bases). The CDR3 contains 15 residues. Trimming left V 7 bases short and J 5 bases short, with 18 bases between. Germline-derived CDR1 and CDR2 are LNHDA and SQIVND (reference sequence). Here the CDR3 DNA reads TGTGCCAGTAAGCGGAGGGCCGAGCCCGACAATGAGCAGTTCTTC. It codes for CASKRRAEPDNEQFF.

In this sample, this clone turned up once. This chain joins TRBV5-5 and TRBJ1-6; 7 positions match TRBD1. Germline values: CDR1 SGHKS, CDR2 YYEKEE (reference sequence). The V gene end was trimmed by 4 bases and the J gene end by 7 bases; junction bases not matched to a gene: 5. The CDR3 runs to 14 residues. CDR3 sequence: CASSIDRANSPLHF. Here the CDR3 DNA reads TGTGCCAGCAGCATAGACAGGGCCAATTCACCCCTCCACTTT.

The chain is built from TRBV4-2 and TRBJ1-1; D unresolved. The V gene lost 1 base and the J gene lost 5 bases, with 14 bases spanning the gap. There are 15 residues in the CDR3. Per germline, CDR1 LGHNA and CDR2 YNFKEQ. The chain's CDR3 is CASSQVAGGKTEAFF. The CDR3 DNA reads TGTGCCAGCAGCCAAGTGGCCGGCGGGAAGACTGAAGCTTTCTTT.

The chain links TRBV13 to TRBJ1-2, with unresolved D. This CDR3 is built from 14 residues. Germline V lookup: CDR1 PRHDT, CDR2 FYEKMQ (reference sequence). The V end was cut by 0 bases, the J end by 6 bases, with 11 bases between. The CDR3 coding sequence is TGTGCCAGCAGCTTAGGGGGTGGCGGGGATGGCTACACCTTC. Its protein is CASSLGGGGDGYTF.

This clone was found once. The V gene is TRBV10-2, the J gene TRBJ2-7, with 15 bases aligning to TRBD2. J lost 2 bases, V lost 2 bases, and 4 bases had no gene match. Looked up from germline, CDR1 is WSHSY and CDR2 is SAAADI. The CDR3 is 17 residues long. For the CDR3, the DNA is TGCGCCAGCAGTGAGGCCGGACTAGCGGGGGGGCCCTACGAGCAGTACTTC. Residues: CASSEAGLAGGPYEQYF.

This clone was observed once. The chain joins TRBV12-2 to TRBJ1-1; TRBD1, as called in the table, went unchecked against the DNA. TRBV12-2 is a listed pseudogene. There are 11 residues in the CDR3. CDR3 sequence (DNA): TGTGCGAGACCTCTTCAGGTTGAAGCTTTCTTT. It yields the protein CARPLQVEAFF.

The genes are TRBV5-6 and TRBJ2-5; 7 positions match TRBD1. V trimming: 4 bases; J trimming: 5 bases; junction bases outside the gene matches: 11. CDR1 is SGHDT, CDR2 YYEEEE, per germline. The CDR3 runs to 15 residues. CDR3 sequence reads: CASSPYYLTGETQYF. The CDR3 bases are TGTGCCAGCAGCCCCTACTACTTGACAGGGGAGACCCAGTACTTC.

The rearrangement links TRBV4-3 to TRBJ1-5; D is ambiguous. Trimming removed 4 bases at V and 7 bases at J, with 17 bases between. Looked up from germline, CDR1 is LGHNA and CDR2 is YSLEER. The CDR3 has 15 residues. The CDR3 sequence: CASSLGLGGEQPQHF. The CDR3 region has the DNA TGCGCCAGCAGCCTAGGACTGGGCGGGGAACAGCCCCAGCATTTT.

This chain connects TRBV15 to TRBJ1-1; no reliable D call. CDR1 LNHNV and CDR2 YYDKDF come from the germline V gene (reference sequence). The ends were cut back, 0 bases at V and 0 bases at J, with 11 bases in the middle. CDR3 size: 16 residues. CDR3 residues: CATSRDPGVMNTEAFF. As DNA, the CDR3 is TGTGCCACCAGCAGAGATCCCGGGGTGATGAACACTGAAGCTTTCTTT.

This CDR3 reads CASSGTGDNSPLHF. The CDR3 coding sequence is TGTGCCAGCAGTGGGACAGGGGATAATTCACCCCTCCACTTT. The chain combines TRBV2 with TRBJ1-6; 9 bases map to TRBD1. CDR3 length equals 14 residues. V gave up 4 bases and J gave up 5 bases; unmatched junction bases: 0. Germline values: CDR1 SNHLY, CDR2 FYNNEI.

The V and J genes are TRBV30 and TRBJ2-1, with 8 bases matching TRBD1. V lost 3 bases, J lost 4 bases, and 5 bases stayed unmatched. The CDR3 consists of 14 residues. Germline-derived CDR1 and CDR2 are GTSNPN and SVGIG (reference sequence). The CDR3 region has the DNA TGTGCCTGGAGAACGGGACAGGATTACAATGAGCAGTTCTTC. It translates to CAWRTGQDYNEQFF. Using reference TRBV30 and TRBJ2-1 for the parts outside the CDR3, the full variable domain is SQTIHQWPATLVQPVGSPLSLECTVEGTSNPNLYWYRQAAGRGLQLLFYSVGIGQISSEVPQNLSASRPQDRQFILSSKKLLLSDSGFYLCAWRTGQDYNEQFFGPGTRLTVL.

The rearrangement joins TRBV10-1 to TRBJ2-1, with 7 bases identical to TRBD2. Trimming at V came to 0 bases and at J to 3 bases, leaving 5 bases not matched to a gene. This CDR3 region has 16 residues. Germline loops: CDR1 WNHNN, CDR2 SYGVQD (reference sequence). CDR3 amino acids: CASSESTAGDYNEQFF. The CDR3 DNA sequence: TGCGCCAGCAGTGAGTCGACGGCGGGGGACTACAATGAGCAGTTCTTC.

The chain links TRBV5-4 to TRBJ1-2; TRBD1 agrees at 8 bases. J was trimmed by 8 bases and V by 0 bases; bases with no gene match: 6. Germline V gene lookup returns CDR1 SGHNT and CDR2 YYREEE (reference sequence). The CDR3 sequence is 14 residues long. The CDR3, as DNA: TGTGCCAGCAGCTTGGTGGGACAGGCGCGCGGCTACACCTTC. It translates to CASSLVGQARGYTF.

The chain couples TRBV5-4 to TRBJ2-7; 9 bases agree with TRBD1. From germline, CDR1 is SGHNT and CDR2 YYREEE (reference sequence). The length of the CDR3 is 15 residues. V lost 4 bases and J lost 2; bases outside the gene matches: 7. This CDR3 reads CASSDRDRAAYEQYF. CDR3 sequence (DNA): TGTGCCAGCAGCGACCGGGACAGGGCGGCCTACGAGCAGTACTTC. Full variable domain (missing parts from reference TRBV5-4 and TRBJ2-7): ETGVTQSPTHLIKTRGQQVTLRCSSQSGHNTVSWYQQALGQGPQFIFQYYREEENGRGNFPPRFSGLQFPNYSSELNVNALELDDSALYLCASSDRDRAAYEQYFGPGTRLTVT.